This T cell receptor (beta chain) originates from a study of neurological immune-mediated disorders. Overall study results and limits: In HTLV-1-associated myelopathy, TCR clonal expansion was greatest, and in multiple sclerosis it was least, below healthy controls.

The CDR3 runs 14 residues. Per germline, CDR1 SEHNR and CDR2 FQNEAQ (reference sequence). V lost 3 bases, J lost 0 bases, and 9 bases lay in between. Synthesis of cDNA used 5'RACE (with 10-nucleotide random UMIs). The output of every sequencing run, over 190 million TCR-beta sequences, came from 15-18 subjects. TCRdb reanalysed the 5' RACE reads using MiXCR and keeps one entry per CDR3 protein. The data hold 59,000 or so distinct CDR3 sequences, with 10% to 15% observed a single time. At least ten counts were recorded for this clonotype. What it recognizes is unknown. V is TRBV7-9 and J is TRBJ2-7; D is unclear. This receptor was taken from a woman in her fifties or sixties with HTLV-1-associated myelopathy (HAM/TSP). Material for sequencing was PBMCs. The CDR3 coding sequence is TGTGCCAGCAGCTTCGTCAGTAGCTCCTACGAGCAGTACTTC. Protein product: CASSFVSSSYEQYF.